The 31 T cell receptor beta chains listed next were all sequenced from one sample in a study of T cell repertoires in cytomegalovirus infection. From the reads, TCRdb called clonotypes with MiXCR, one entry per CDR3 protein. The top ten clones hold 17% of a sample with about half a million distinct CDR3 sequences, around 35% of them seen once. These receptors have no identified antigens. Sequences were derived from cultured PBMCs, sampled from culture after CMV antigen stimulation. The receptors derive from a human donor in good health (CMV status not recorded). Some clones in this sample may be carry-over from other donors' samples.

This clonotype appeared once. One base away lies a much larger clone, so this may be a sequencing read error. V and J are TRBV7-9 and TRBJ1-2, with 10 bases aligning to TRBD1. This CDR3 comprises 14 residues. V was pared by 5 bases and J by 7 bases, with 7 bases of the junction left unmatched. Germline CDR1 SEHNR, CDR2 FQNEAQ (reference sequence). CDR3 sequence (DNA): TGTGCCAGCAGCCCGGGACAGGGGTCCTGTGGCTACACCTTC. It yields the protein CASSPGQGSCGYTF.

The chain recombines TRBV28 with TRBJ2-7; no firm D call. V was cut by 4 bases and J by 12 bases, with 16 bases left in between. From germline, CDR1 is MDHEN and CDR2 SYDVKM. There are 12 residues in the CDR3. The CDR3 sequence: CASSSPPESPYF. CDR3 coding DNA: TGTGCCAGCAGTTCCCCCCCCGAAAGTCCGTACTTC.

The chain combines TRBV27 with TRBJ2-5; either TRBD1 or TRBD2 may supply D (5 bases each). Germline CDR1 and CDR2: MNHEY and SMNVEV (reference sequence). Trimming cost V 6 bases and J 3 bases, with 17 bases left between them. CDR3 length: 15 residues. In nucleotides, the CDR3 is TGTGCCAGCAGCCTCACCGGGACCGAAGAAGAGACCCAGTACTTC. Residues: CASSLTGTEEETQYF.

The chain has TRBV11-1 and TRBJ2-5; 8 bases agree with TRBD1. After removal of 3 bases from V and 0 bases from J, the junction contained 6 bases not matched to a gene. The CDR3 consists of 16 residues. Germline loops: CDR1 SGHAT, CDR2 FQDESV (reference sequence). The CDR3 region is CASSFFDRGHQETQYF. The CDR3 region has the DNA TGTGCCAGCAGCTTTTTTGACAGGGGACACCAAGAGACCCAGTACTTC.

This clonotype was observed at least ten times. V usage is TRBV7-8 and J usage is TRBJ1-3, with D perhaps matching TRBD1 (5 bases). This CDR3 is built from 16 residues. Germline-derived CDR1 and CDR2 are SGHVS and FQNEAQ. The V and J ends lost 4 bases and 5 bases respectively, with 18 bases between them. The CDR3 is CASSSTSGRNRNTIYF. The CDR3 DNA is TGTGCCAGCAGCTCAACCTCGGGACGGAACAGAAACACCATATATTTT.

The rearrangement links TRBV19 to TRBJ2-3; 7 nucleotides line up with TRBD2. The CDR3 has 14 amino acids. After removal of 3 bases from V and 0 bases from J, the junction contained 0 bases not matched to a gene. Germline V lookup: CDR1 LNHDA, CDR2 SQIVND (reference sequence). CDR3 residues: CASSISGSTDTQYF. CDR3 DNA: TGTGCCAGTAGTATTAGCGGGAGCACAGATACGCAGTATTTT.

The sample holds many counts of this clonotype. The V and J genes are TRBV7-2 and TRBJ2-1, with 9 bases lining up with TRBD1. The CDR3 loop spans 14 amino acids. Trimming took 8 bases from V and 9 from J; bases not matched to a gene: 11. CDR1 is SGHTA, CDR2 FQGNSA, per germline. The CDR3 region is CASGTGQGYGEQFF. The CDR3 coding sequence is TGTGCCAGCGGCACCGGACAGGGGTATGGTGAGCAGTTCTTC.

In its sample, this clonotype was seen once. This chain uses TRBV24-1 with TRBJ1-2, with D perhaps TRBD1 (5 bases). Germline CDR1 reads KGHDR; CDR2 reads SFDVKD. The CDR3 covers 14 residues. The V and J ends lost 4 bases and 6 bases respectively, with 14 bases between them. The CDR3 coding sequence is TGTGCCACCAGTGACCCGACAGTGGTGCATGGCTACACCTTC. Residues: CATSDPTVVHGYTF.

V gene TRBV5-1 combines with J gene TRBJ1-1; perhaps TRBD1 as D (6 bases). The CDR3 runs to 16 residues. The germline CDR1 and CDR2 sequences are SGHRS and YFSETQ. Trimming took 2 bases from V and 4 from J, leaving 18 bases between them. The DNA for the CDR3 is TGCGCCAGCAGCTTTAACGTCGCGGTGGGGGCCACTGAAGCTTTCTTT. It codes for CASSFNVAVGATEAFF.

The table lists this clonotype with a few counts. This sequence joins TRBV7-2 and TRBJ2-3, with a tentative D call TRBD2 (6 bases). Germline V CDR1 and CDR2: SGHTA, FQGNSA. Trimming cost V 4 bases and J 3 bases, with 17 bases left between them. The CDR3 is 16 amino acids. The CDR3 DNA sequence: TGTGCCAGCAGCTCCACCGGGAGAAAAGGGACAGATACGCAGTATTTT. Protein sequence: CASSSTGRKGTDTQYF. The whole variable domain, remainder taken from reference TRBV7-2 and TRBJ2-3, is GAGVSQSPSNKVTEKGKDVELRCDPISGHTALYWYRQSLGQGLEFLIYFQGNSAPDKSGLPSDRFSAERTGGSVSTLTIQRTQQEDSAVYLCASSSTGRKGTDTQYFGPGTRLTVL.

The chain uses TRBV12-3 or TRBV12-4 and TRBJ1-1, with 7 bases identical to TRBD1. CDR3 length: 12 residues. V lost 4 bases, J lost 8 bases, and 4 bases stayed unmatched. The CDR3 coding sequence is TGTGCCAGCAGTTCGGACAGGTCAGAAGCTTTCTTT. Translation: CASSSDRSEAFF.

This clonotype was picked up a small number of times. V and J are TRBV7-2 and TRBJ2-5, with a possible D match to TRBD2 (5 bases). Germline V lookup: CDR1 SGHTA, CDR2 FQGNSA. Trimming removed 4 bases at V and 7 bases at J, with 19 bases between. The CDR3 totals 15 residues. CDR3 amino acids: CASSSWTQTLGTQYF. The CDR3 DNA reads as TGTGCCAGCAGCTCTTGGACTCAGACCCTTGGGACCCAGTACTTC.

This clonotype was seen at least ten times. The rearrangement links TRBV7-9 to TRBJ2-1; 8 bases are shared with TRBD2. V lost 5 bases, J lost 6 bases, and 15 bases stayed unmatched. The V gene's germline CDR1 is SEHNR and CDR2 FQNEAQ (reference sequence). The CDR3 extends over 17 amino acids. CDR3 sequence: CASSHPSSGRAFNEQFF. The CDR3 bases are TGTGCCAGCAGCCACCCGTCGAGCGGGAGAGCCTTCAATGAGCAGTTCTTC.

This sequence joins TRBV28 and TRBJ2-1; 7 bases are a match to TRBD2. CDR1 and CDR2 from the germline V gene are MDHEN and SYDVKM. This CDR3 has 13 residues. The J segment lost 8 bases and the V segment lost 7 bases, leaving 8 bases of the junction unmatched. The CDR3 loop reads CASTGGSKDEQFF. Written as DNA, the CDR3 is TGTGCCAGCACTGGCGGGAGTAAAGATGAGCAGTTCTTC.

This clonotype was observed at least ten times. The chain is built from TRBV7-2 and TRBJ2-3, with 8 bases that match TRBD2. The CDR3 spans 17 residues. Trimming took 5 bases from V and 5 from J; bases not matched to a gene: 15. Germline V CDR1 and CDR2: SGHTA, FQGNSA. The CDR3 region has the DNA TGTGCCAGCAGCCGGTTCACTAGCGGACTCCAGAAAGATACGCAGTATTTT. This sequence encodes CASSRFTSGLQKDTQYF. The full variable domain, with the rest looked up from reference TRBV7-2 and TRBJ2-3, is GAGVSQSPSNKVTEKGKDVELRCDPISGHTALYWYRQSLGQGLEFLIYFQGNSAPDKSGLPSDRFSAERTGGSVSTLTIQRTQQEDSAVYLCASSRFTSGLQKDTQYFGPGTRLTVL.

CDR3 region: CASSPNMAGSSGANVLTF. CDR3 in DNA: TGCGCCAGCAGCCCCAATATGGCGGGGTCGAGTGGGGCCAACGTCCTGACTTTC. The rearrangement links TRBV5-1 to TRBJ2-6, with D possibly being TRBD2 (6 bases). This CDR3 has 18 residues. Germline-derived CDR1 and CDR2 are SGHRS and YFSETQ. Trimming took 4 bases from V and 3 from J, leaving 20 bases between them.

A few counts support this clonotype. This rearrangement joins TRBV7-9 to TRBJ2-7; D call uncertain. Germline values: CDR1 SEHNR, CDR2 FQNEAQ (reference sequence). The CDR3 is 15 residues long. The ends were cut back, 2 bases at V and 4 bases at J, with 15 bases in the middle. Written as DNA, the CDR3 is TGTGCCAGCAGCTTAAGTCCTACCCTGGGGTACGAGCAGTACTTC. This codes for CASSLSPTLGYEQYF.

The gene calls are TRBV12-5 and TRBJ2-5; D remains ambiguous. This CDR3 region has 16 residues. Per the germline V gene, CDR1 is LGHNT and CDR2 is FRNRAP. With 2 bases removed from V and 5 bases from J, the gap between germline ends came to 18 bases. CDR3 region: CASGLTTNSGLETQYF. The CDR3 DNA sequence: TGTGCTAGTGGTTTGACAACTAACTCCGGGTTGGAGACCCAGTACTTC.

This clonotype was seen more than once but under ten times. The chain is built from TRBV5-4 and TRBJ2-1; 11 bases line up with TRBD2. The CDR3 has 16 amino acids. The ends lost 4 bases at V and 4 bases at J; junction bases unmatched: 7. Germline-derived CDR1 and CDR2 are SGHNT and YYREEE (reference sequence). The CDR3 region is CASSPAGTSGYNEQFF. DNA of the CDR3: TGTGCCAGCAGCCCTGCCGGGACTAGCGGTTACAATGAGCAGTTCTTC.

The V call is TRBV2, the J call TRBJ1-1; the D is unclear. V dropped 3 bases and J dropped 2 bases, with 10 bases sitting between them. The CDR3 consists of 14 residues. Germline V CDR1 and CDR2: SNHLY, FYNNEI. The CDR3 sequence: CASSDGQANTEAFF. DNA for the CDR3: TGTGCCAGCAGTGATGGTCAGGCTAACACTGAAGCTTTCTTT.

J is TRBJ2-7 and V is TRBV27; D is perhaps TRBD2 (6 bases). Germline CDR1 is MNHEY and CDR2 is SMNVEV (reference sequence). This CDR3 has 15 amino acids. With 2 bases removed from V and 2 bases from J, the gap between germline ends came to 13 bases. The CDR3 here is CASSLRGGPTYEQYV. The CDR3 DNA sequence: TGTGCCAGCAGTTTACGGGGAGGACCCACCTACGAGCAGTACGTC.

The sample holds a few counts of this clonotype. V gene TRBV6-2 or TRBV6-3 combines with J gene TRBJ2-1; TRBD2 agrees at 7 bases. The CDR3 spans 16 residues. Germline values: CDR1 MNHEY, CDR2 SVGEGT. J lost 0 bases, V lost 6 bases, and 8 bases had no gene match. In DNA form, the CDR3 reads TGTGCCAGCAGCCAGCTACGCGGGAGCTCCTACAATGAGCAGTTCTTC. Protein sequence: CASSQLRGSSYNEQFF.

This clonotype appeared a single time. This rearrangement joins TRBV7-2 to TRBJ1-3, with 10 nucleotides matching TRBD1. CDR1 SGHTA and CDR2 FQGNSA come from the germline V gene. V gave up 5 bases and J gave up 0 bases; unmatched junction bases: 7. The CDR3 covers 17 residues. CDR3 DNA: TGTGCCAGCAGCCCGGGACAGGGGCTTAGCTCTGGAAACACCATATATTTT. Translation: CASSPGQGLSSGNTIYF.

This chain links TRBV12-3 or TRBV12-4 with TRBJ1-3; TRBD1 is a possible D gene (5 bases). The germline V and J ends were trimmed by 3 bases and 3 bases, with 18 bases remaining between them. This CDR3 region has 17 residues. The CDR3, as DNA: TGTGCCAGCAGTTTTTATTCCGGGGCTCCTGGTGGAAACACCATATATTTT. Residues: CASSFYSGAPGGNTIYF.

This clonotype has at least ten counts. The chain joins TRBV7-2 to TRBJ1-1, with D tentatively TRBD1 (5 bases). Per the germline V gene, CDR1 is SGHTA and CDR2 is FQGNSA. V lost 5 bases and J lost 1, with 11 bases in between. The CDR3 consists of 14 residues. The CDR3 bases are TGTGCCAGCAGCCCGTACGGGGCGAACACTGAAGCTTTCTTT. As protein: CASSPYGANTEAFF.

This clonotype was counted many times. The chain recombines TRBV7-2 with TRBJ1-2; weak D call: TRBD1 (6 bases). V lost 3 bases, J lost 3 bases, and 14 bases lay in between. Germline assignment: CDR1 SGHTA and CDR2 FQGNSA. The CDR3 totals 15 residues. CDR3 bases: TGTGCCAGCAGCTTGGACTGGACAGCTTACTATGGCTACACCTTC. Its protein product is CASSLDWTAYYGYTF.

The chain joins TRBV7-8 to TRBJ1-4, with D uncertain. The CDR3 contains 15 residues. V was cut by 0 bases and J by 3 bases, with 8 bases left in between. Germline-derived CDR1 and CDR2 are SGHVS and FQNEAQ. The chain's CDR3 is CASSLAGIANEKLFF. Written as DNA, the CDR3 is TGTGCCAGCAGCTTAGCAGGGATCGCTAATGAAAAACTGTTTTTT. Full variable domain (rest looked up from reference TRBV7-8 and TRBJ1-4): GAGVSQSPRYKVAKRGQDVALRCDPISGHVSLFWYQQALGQGPEFLTYFQNEAQLDKSGLPSDRFFAERPEGSVSTLKIQRTQQEDSAVYLCASSLAGIANEKLFFGSGTQLSVL.

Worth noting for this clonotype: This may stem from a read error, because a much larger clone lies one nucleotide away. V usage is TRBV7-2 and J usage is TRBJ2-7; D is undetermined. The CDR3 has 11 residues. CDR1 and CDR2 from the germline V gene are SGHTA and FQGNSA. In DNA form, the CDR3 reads TGTGCCAGCAGCTCAAACTACGGGCAGTACTTC. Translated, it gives CASSSNYGQYF.

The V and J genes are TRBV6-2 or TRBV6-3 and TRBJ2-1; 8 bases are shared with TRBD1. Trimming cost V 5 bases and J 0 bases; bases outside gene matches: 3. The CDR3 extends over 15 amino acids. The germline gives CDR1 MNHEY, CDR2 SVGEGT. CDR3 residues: CASSNRGASYNEQFF. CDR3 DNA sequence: TGTGCCAGCAGTAACAGGGGGGCCTCCTACAATGAGCAGTTCTTC.

Here the CDR3 reads CASSFTLFSYEQYF. Here the CDR3 DNA reads TGTGCCAGCAGTTTTACTCTCTTTTCATACGAGCAGTACTTC. V gene TRBV12-3 or TRBV12-4 combines with J gene TRBJ2-7; D unclear. Trimming cost V 3 bases and J 4 bases, with 13 bases left between them. The CDR3 contains 14 residues.

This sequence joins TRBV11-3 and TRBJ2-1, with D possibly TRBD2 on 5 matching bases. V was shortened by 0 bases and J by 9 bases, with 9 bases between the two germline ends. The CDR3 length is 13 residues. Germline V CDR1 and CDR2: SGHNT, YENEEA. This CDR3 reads CASSLERVAEQFF. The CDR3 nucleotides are TGTGCCAGCAGCTTAGAGCGGGTTGCTGAGCAGTTCTTC.